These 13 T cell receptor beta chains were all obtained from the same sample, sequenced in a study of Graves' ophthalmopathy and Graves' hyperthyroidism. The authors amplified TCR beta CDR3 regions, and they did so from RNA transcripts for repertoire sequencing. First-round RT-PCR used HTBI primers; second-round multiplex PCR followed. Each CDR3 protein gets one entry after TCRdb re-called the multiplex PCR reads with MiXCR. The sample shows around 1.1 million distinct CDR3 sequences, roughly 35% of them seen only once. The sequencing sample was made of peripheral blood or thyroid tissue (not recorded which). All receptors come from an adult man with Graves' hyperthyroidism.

CDR3 in DNA: TGCAGCGTTCAAAGGGCTATTGAAGCTTTCTTT. Translating it yields CSVQRAIEAFF. J is TRBJ1-1 and V is TRBV29-1; D remains unclear. This CDR3 region has 11 residues. Deletions cut 5 bases from V and 7 bases from J, with 11 bases between. Germline V gene sequence: CDR1 SQVTM, CDR2 ANQGSEA. Full variable domain (rest looked up from reference TRBV29-1 and TRBJ1-1): SAVISQKPSRDICQRGTSLTIQCQVDSQVTMMFWYRQQPGQSLTLIATANQGSEATYESGFVIDKFPISRPNLTFSTLTVSNMSPEDSSIYLCSVQRAIEAFFGQGTRLTVV.

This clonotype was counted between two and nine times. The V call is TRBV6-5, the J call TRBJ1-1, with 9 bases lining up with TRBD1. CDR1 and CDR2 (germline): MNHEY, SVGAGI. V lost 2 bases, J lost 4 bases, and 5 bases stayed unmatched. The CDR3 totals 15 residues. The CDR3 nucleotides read TGTGCCAGCAGTTACGGAGGGACAGGGCTCACTGAAGCTTTCTTT. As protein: CASSYGGTGLTEAFF.

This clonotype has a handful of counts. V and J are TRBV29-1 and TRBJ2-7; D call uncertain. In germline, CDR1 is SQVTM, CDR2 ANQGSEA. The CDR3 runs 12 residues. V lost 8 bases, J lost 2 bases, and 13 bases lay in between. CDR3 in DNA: TGCAGCTTACGGATTGGCCCCTACGAGCAGTACTTC. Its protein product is CSLRIGPYEQYF.

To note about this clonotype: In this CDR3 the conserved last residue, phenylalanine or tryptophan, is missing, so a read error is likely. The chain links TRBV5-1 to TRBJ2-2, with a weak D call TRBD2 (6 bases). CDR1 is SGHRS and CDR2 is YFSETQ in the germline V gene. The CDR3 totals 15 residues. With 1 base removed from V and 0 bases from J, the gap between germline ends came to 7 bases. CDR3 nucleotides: TGCGCCAGCAGCTTGTCGGGGGCGAACACCGGGGAGCTGTTTTGT. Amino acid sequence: CASSLSGANTGELFC.

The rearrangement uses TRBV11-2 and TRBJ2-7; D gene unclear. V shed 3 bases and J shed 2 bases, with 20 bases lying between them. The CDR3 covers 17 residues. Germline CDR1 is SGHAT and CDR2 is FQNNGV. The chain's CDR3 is CASSFFKIFGRTYEQYF. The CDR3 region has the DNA TGTGCCAGCAGCTTTTTTAAAATATTTGGACGGACCTACGAGCAGTACTTC.

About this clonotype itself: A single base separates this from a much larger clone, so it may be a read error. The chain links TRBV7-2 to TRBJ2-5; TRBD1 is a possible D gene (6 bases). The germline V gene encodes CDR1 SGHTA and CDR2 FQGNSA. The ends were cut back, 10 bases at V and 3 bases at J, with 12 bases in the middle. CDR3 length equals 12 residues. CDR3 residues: CATRGSKETQYF. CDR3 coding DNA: TGTGCCACCAGGGGCAGTAAAGAGACCCAGTACTTC.

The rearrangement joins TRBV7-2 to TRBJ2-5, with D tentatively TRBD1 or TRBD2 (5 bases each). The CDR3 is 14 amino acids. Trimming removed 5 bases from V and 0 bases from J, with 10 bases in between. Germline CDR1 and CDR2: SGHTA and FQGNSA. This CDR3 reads CASSGRGNQETQYF. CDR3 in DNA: TGTGCCAGCAGCGGACGGGGCAACCAAGAGACCCAGTACTTC.

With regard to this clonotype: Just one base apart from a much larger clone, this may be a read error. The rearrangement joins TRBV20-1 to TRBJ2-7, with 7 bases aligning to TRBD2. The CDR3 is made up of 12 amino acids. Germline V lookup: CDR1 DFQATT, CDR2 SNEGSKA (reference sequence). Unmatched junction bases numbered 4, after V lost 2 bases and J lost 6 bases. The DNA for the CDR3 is TGCAGTGCTAGAAGACTAGCTTCCGAGCAGTACTTC. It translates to CSARRLASEQYF.

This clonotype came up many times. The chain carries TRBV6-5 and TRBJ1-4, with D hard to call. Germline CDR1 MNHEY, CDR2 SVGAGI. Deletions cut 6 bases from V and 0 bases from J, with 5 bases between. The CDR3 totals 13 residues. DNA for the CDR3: TGTGCCAGCAGGGCAGCAACTAATGAAAAACTGTTTTTT. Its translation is CASRAATNEKLFF.

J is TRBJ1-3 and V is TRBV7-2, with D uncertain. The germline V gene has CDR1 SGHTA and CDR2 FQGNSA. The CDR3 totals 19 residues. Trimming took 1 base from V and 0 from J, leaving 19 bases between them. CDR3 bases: TGTGCCAGCAGCTTAGTCCTGTCGACCCGAAGGAGCTCTGGAAACACCATATATTTT. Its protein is CASSLVLSTRRSSGNTIYF. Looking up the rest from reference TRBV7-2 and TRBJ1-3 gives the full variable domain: GAGVSQSPSNKVTEKGKDVELRCDPISGHTALYWYRQSLGQGLEFLIYFQGNSAPDKSGLPSDRFSAERTGGSVSTLTIQRTQQEDSAVYLCASSLVLSTRRSSGNTIYFGEGSWLTVV.

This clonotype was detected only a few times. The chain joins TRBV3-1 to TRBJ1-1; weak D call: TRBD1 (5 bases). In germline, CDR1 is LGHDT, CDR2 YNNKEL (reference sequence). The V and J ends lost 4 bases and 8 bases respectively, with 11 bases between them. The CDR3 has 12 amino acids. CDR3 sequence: CASSLGQKEAFF. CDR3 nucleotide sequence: TGTGCCAGCAGCCTCGGACAAAAAGAAGCTTTCTTT. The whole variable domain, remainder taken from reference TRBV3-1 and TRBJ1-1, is DTAVSQTPKYLVTQMGNDKSIKCEQNLGHDTMYWYKQDSKKFLKIMFSYNNKELIINETVPNRFSPKSPDKAHLNLHINSLELGDSAVYFCASSLGQKEAFFGQGTRLTVV.

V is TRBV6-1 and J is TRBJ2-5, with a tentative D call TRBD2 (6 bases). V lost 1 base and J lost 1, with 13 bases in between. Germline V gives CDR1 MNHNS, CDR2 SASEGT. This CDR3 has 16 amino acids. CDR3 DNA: TGTGCCAGCAGTGAAGGCCTAGCGAGACTCCAAGAGACCCAGTACTTC. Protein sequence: CASSEGLARLQETQYF.

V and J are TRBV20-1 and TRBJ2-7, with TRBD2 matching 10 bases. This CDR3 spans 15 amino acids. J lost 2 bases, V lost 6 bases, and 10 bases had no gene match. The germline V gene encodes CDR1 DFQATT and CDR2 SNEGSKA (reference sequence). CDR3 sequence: CSASSTSGVAYEQYF. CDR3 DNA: TGCAGTGCCTCGTCAACTAGCGGGGTCGCCTACGAGCAGTACTTC.